This passage covers 7 T cell receptor beta chains from one sample sequenced in a study of cytomegalovirus exposure and HLA in healthy donors. Profiled with immunoSEQ multiplex PCR; TCRdb holds only in-frame clones, not every one. The repertoire holds under 400,000 clones, with roughly 90% as singletons. Source material: PBMCs. Every receptor here comes from a woman younger than 35 in good health and CMV-seronegative.

The gene calls are TRBV7-9 and TRBJ2-7, with TRBD1 as a possible D gene (5 bases). Trimming took off 5 bases at V and 2 bases at J, with 28 bases between the two ends. Germline CDR1 is SEHNR and CDR2 is FQNEAQ (reference sequence). This CDR3 spans 19 amino acids. The DNA of the CDR3 is TGTGCCAGCAGCCCCCAGGGCCCGACAGTCTCCACTCCGCCCTACGAGCAGTACTTC. Protein: CASSPQGPTVSTPPYEQYF.

The rearrangement links TRBV4-1 to TRBJ2-7, with D possibly matching TRBD1 (5 bases). The CDR3 is 14 amino acids. The germline V and J ends were trimmed by 2 bases and 3 bases, with 11 bases remaining between them. CDR1 MGHRA and CDR2 YSYEKL come from the germline V gene. This chain's CDR3 is CASSQLEGVYEQYF. As DNA, the CDR3 is TGCGCCAGCAGCCAATTGGAAGGGGTCTACGAGCAGTACTTC.

The V gene is TRBV7-3, the J gene TRBJ2-7; perhaps TRBD1 as D (6 bases). The CDR3 spans 15 residues. Trimming shortened V by 5 bases and J by 5 bases, and 19 bases separated the two germline ends. Germline V gene sequence: CDR1 SGHTA, CDR2 FQGTGA. The CDR3 here is CASSPFGAGTHEQYF. The CDR3 nucleotides read TGTGCCAGCAGCCCCTTTGGGGCAGGGACACACGAGCAGTACTTC.

This clone was detected ten times or more. The rearrangement joins TRBV6-1 to TRBJ2-1, with 7 bases fitting TRBD1. Germline-derived CDR1 and CDR2 are MNHNS and SASEGT. CDR3 size: 15 residues. V shed 0 bases and J 5 bases; nucleotides not matched to a gene: 4. The CDR3 is CASSEATGTHNEQFF. The CDR3 DNA follows: TGTGCCAGCAGTGAAGCGACAGGGACCCACAATGAGCAGTTCTTC.

This chain links TRBV18 with TRBJ1-2; D is ambiguous. The CDR3 is 16 residues long. From germline, CDR1 is KGHSH and CDR2 LQKENI. V lost 3 bases to trimming and J lost 4 bases, with 18 bases between them. For the CDR3, the DNA is TGTGCCAGCTCACCTACCGGTGGGTCAGGCCCCTATGGCTACACCTTC. Translation: CASSPTGGSGPYGYTF.

This clone was observed a handful of times. The J gene is TRBJ2-7, the V gene TRBV30; D may be TRBD1 (6 bases). The germline V gene encodes CDR1 GTSNPN and CDR2 SVGIG (reference sequence). The CDR3 runs to 14 residues. The V gene lost 1 base and the J gene lost 2 bases, with 12 bases spanning the gap. The CDR3 spells CAWSGVQGAYEQYF. CDR3 nucleotide sequence: TGTGCCTGGAGTGGGGTACAGGGAGCCTACGAGCAGTACTTC.

The J gene is TRBJ2-1, the V gene TRBV28; D might be TRBD2 (6 bases). The CDR3 sequence is 15 residues long. Germline CDR1 and CDR2: MDHEN and SYDVKM. Trimming stripped 6 bases from V and 6 bases from J, with 18 bases between. The DNA of the CDR3 is TGTGCCAGCAGCCCCGCGGGAACCGGTGGCAATGAGCAGTTCTTC. It is translated as CASSPAGTGGNEQFF.